The entry below describes one TCR beta chain. This record comes from a study of blood T cell repertoires in COVID-19. Clones were sequenced by immunoSEQ multiplex PCR, and TCRdb holds only the in-frame ones, with some missing. This sample carries around 150,000 clones, 90% to 95% of them seen once, and the ten largest clones take roughly 4.8%. The germline CDR1 and CDR2 sequences are SGHDT and YYEEEE. V was cut by 0 bases and J by 0 bases, with 16 bases left in between. The CDR3 sequence is 17 residues long. The gene calls are TRBV5-6 and TRBJ2-7; D is perhaps TRBD2 (6 bases). The sequencing sample was made of peripheral blood. The sequence derives from a woman aged 45-65 years with acute or convalescent COVID-19. Written as DNA, the CDR3 is TGTGCCAGCAGCTTGGGAGGAGGGACCGGGGGCTCCTACGAGCAGTACTTC. It translates to CASSLGGGTGGSYEQYF.